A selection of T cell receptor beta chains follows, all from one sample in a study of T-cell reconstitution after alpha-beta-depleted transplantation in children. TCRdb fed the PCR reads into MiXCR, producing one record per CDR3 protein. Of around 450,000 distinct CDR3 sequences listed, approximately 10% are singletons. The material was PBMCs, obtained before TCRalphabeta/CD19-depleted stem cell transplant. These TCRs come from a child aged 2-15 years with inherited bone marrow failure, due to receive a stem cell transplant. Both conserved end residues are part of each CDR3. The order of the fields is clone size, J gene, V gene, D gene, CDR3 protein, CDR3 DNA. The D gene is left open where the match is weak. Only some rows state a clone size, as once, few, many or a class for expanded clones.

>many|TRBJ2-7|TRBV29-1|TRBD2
CSVDGVAGVDEQYF
TGCAGCGTTGATGGAGTAGCGGGAGTAGACGAGCAGTACTTC
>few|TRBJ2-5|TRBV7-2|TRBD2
CASSLAGRGIRETQYF
TGTGCCAGCAGCTTAGCGGGGAGGGGAATTAGGGAGACCCAGTACTTC
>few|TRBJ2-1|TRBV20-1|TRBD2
CSARDPGGPHEQFF
TGCAGTGCTAGAGACCCGGGAGGGCCCCATGAGCAGTTCTTC
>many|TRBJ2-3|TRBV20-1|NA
CSALLSADTQYF
TGCAGTGCGCTACTATCAGCAGATACGCAGTATTTT
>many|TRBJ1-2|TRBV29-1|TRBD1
CSVPRQGRGALGYTF
TGCAGCGTACCCCGACAGGGTCGGGGGGCCTTGGGCTACACCTTC
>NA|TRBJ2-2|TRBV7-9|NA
CASSTDYNTGELFF
TGTGCCAGCAGCACGGACTATAACACCGGGGAGCTGTTTTTT
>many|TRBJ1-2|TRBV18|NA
CASSPGQLTKGYTF
TGTGCCAGCTCACCTGGACAGCTAACGAAGGGCTACACCTTC
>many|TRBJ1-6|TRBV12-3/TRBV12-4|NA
CASSRASSYNSPLHF
TGTGCCAGCAGCAGGGCCAGCTCCTATAATTCACCCCTCCACTTT
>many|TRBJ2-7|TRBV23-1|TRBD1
CASSQQDRGSQYF
TGCGCCAGCAGTCAGCAAGACAGGGGTTCGCAGTACTTC
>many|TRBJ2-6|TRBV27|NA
CASGGSGANVLTF
TGTGCCAGCGGGGGCTCTGGGGCCAACGTCCTGACTTTC
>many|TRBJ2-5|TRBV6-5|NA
CASSYSGEQETQYF
TGTGCCAGCAGTTACTCGGGGGAACAAGAGACCCAGTACTTC
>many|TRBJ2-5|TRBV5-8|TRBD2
CASSTGLAGEGDGETQYF
TGTGCCAGCAGCACGGGACTAGCGGGAGAGGGGGACGGAGAGACCCAGTACTTC
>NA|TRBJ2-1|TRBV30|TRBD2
CAWSVAGKQFF
TGTGCCTGGAGTGTAGCGGGGAAGCAGTTCTTC
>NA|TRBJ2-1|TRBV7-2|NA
CASSLVGLGNEQFF
TGTGCCAGCAGCTTAGTCGGGTTGGGGAATGAGCAGTTCTTC
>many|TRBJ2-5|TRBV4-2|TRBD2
CASSQDSALAGDGETQYF
TGTGCCAGCAGCCAAGACTCGGCACTAGCGGGAGATGGCGAGACCCAGTACTTC
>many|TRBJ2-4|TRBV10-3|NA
CAISEMGGKNIQYF
TGTGCCATCAGTGAAATGGGAGGCAAAAACATTCAGTACTTC
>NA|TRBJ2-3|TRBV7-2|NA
CASSLLGVSDTQYF
TGTGCCAGCAGCTTATTAGGTGTTTCAGATACGCAGTATTTT
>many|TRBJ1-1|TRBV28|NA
CASSFQGLNTEAFF
TGTGCCAGCAGTTTTCAGGGCTTGAACACTGAAGCTTTCTTT
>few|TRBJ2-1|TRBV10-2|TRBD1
CASISAGRGPHEQFF
TGCGCCAGCATCTCCGCGGGTAGGGGGCCCCATGAGCAGTTCTTC
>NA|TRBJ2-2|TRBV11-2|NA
CASSLHRGRNTGELFF
TGTGCCAGCAGCCTTCACCGGGGGAGAAACACCGGGGAGCTGTTTTTT
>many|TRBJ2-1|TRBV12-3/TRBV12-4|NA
CASSLFSGDSNEQFF
TGTGCCAGCAGTTTATTTAGCGGCGACAGTAATGAGCAGTTCTTC
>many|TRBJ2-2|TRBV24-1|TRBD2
CATSDLRTSGSGYTGELFF
TGTGCCACCAGTGATTTGCGGACTAGCGGGAGTGGATACACCGGGGAGCTGTTTTTT
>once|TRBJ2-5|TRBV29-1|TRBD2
CSAEIAGLLETQYF
TGCAGCGCAGAAATAGCGGGGTTGTTGGAGACCCAGTACTTC
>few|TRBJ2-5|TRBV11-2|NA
CASRTIGRLQETQYF
TGTGCCAGCAGGACGATTGGTCGGTTACAAGAGACCCAGTACTTC
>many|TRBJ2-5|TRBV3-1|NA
CASSQVRGRAQYF
TGTGCCAGCAGCCAAGTTAGGGGCAGGGCCCAGTACTTC
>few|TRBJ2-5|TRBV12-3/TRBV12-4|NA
CASSGLKLNRGETQYF
TGTGCCAGCAGTGGACTCAAACTAAACCGGGGAGAGACCCAGTACTTC
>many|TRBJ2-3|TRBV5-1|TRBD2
CASSPLAVKADTQYF
TGCGCCAGCAGTCCTCTAGCGGTAAAAGCAGATACGCAGTATTTT
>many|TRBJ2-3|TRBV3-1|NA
CASSRNPIEDTQYF
TGTGCCAGCAGCCGAAACCCCATTGAAGATACGCAGTATTTT
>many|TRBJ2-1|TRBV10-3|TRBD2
CAISEYLAGGDEQFF
TGTGCCATCAGTGAGTACCTAGCGGGAGGAGATGAGCAGTTCTTC